This T cell receptor (beta chain) was captured in a study of CD8 T cells in ankylosing spondylitis. Study-wide findings and caveats: Significant enrichment of disease-linked clones was reportedly seen in matched ankylosing spondylitis synovial fluid. Reports of some motif variants in reactive arthritis synovial fluid and blood predate this one.

A note on this clonotype: Its antigen remains unidentified. Just one base apart from a much larger clone, this may be a read error.

TCRdb recomputed calls from the 5' RACE reads with MiXCR, one row per CDR3 protein. This sample carries approximately 240,000 distinct CDR3 sequences, roughly a tenth of them seen once, and the ten largest clones take less than 3%. The CDR3 has 18 residues. This TCR derives from a male donor with ankylosing spondylitis or in good health (not recorded which). Material: blood, either unsorted or a sorted T cell fraction (not recorded which). The rearrangement joins TRBV21-1 to TRBJ2-7; the tabulated D call, TRBD2, remains unverified against the DNA. TRBV21-1 is a documented pseudogene. CDR3 DNA: TGTGCCAGCAACAAAGTGTGGGGACTAGCGGGAGGATTAGCCGAGCAGTACTTC. This sequence encodes CASNKVWGLAGGLAEQYF.